The 23 T cell receptor beta chains reported below all come from one sample, sequenced in a study of blood T cell repertoires in COVID-19. Libraries were prepared by immunoSEQ multiplex PCR; TCRdb keeps only in-frame clonotypes and omits some of them. The repertoire consists of 25,000 to 30,000 clones, with 88% occurring once and the leading ten covering 7% to 8%. The sample taken for sequencing was peripheral blood. These TCRs come from a woman aged 50 to 65 with active COVID-19.

V and J are TRBV13 and TRBJ2-7; D ambiguous. Trimming shortened V by 3 bases and J by 0 bases, and 9 bases separated the two germline ends. CDR3 length: 14 amino acids. Per the germline V gene, CDR1 is PRHDT and CDR2 is FYEKMQ (reference sequence). In nucleotides, the CDR3 is TGTGCCAGCAGCTTTGCGCGACTCTCCTACGAGCAGTACTTC. Translated, it gives CASSFARLSYEQYF.

The rearrangement joins TRBV5-1 to TRBJ1-1, with D perhaps matching TRBD1 (6 bases). Germline V gene sequence: CDR1 SGHRS, CDR2 YFSETQ. This CDR3 spans 15 amino acids. The ends were cut back, 4 bases at V and 3 bases at J, with 16 bases in the middle. The CDR3 here is CASSRGTLRDTEAFF. In DNA, the CDR3 is TGCGCCAGCAGCCGAGGGACACTGAGAGACACTGAAGCTTTCTTT.

The genes are TRBV5-1 and TRBJ2-6; 9 nucleotides line up with TRBD2. The germline V gene has CDR1 SGHRS and CDR2 YFSETQ. CDR3 length equals 18 residues. The V and J ends lost 4 bases and 4 bases, in that order; junction bases with no gene match: 12. CDR3 in amino acids: CASSPQTGLAFGANVLTF. The CDR3 DNA follows: TGCGCCAGCAGCCCCCAGACAGGACTAGCGTTCGGGGCCAACGTCCTGACTTTC. Together with reference TRBV5-1 and TRBJ2-6, the CDR3 gives the full variable domain: KAGVTQTPRYLIKTRGQQVTLSCSPISGHRSVSWYQQTPGQGLQFLFEYFSETQRNKGNFPGRFSGRQFSNSRSEMNVSTLELGDSALYLCASSPQTGLAFGANVLTFGAGSRLTVL.

The gene calls are TRBV2 and TRBJ2-1; 12 bases are a match to TRBD2. Trimming cost V 7 bases and J 7 bases; bases outside gene matches: 8. The germline V gene encodes CDR1 SNHLY and CDR2 FYNNEI. CDR3 size: 15 residues. In DNA form, the CDR3 reads TGTGCCAGCACCCGACTAGCGGGAGTTAGGAATGAGCAGTTCTTC. Protein sequence: CASTRLAGVRNEQFF. The complete variable domain, with remaining parts taken from reference TRBV2 and TRBJ2-1, reads EPEVTQTPSHQVTQMGQEVILRCVPISNHLYFYWYRQILGQKVEFLVSFYNNEISEKSEIFDDQFSVERPDGSNFTLKIRSTKLEDSAMYFCASTRLAGVRNEQFFGPGTRLTVL.

J is TRBJ2-2 and V is TRBV15; 8 bases match TRBD2. Germline V gene data show CDR1 as LNHNV and CDR2 as YYDKDF (reference sequence). The CDR3 runs to 15 residues. V gave up 6 bases and J gave up 4 bases; unmatched junction bases: 7. CDR3 sequence: CATRISGSTTGELFF. The CDR3 nucleotides read TGTGCCACCAGGATCAGCGGGAGCACCACCGGGGAGCTGTTTTTT.

The chain recombines TRBV19 with TRBJ2-1, with 12 bases aligning to TRBD2. Germline V lookup: CDR1 LNHDA, CDR2 SQIVND (reference sequence). The V gene end was trimmed by 3 bases and the J gene end by 12 bases; junction bases not matched to a gene: 12. This CDR3 has 16 residues. The CDR3 loop reads CASSIGLGLAGGLQFF. CDR3 in DNA: TGTGCCAGTAGTATCGGTCTGGGGCTAGCGGGAGGGTTGCAGTTCTTC.

This clone turned up a few times. The V and J genes are TRBV4-1 and TRBJ2-2; 11 bases line up with TRBD2. The V segment lost 4 bases and the J segment 5 bases; nucleotides outside the gene matches: 6. The CDR3 sequence is 16 residues long. Germline values: CDR1 MGHRA, CDR2 YSYEKL. CDR3 sequence: CASSLRVAGGTGELFF. The CDR3 DNA follows: TGCGCCAGCAGCCTTCGAGTAGCGGGAGGGACCGGGGAGCTGTTTTTT.

The CDR3 reads CASKKGTENQPQHF. Here the CDR3 DNA reads TGTGCCAGTAAGAAAGGGACAGAGAATCAGCCCCAGCATTTT. The chain uses TRBV19 and TRBJ1-5; 7 bases map to TRBD1. The V segment lost 7 bases and the J segment 4 bases; nucleotides outside the gene matches: 7. Per the germline V gene, CDR1 is LNHDA and CDR2 is SQIVND (reference sequence). The CDR3 extends over 14 amino acids.

The rearrangement joins TRBV28 to TRBJ2-2; no reliable D call. CDR3 length: 12 amino acids. The germline V and J ends were trimmed by 11 bases and 4 bases, with 11 bases remaining between them. Germline assignment: CDR1 MDHEN and CDR2 SYDVKM. The CDR3 here is CAEATATGELFF. In DNA, the CDR3 is TGTGCCGAGGCGACGGCCACCGGGGAGCTGTTTTTT.

The genes are TRBV11-2 and TRBJ2-5; no reliable D call. The germline V gene encodes CDR1 SGHAT and CDR2 FQNNGV. This CDR3 spans 15 amino acids. The V end lost 5 bases, the J end lost 2 bases, and 15 bases lay between the germline ends. The CDR3 sequence is CASSHSWVGQETQYF. The CDR3 DNA sequence: TGTGCCAGCAGCCACAGCTGGGTTGGGCAAGAGACCCAGTACTTC.

The gene calls are TRBV4-2 and TRBJ2-7; 8 bases are a match to TRBD2. Germline V CDR1 and CDR2: LGHNA, YNFKEQ. V gave up 3 bases and J gave up 0 bases; unmatched junction bases: 10. This CDR3 spans 17 amino acids. The DNA for the CDR3 is TGTGCCAGCAGCCACTTAGGGCTAGCGGGTAGCTCCTACGAGCAGTACTTC. As protein: CASSHLGLAGSSYEQYF.

This rearrangement joins TRBV14 to TRBJ1-1; the D is unclear. Germline V gene sequence: CDR1 SGHDN, CDR2 FVKESK. Trimming removed 4 bases from V and 0 bases from J, with 6 bases in between. CDR3 size: 13 residues. This chain's CDR3 is CASSLIMNTEAFF. The CDR3 DNA sequence: TGTGCCAGCAGCCTAATTATGAACACTGAAGCTTTCTTT.

The chain has TRBV12-3 or TRBV12-4 and TRBJ1-1; D gene unclear. The CDR3 length is 11 residues. V was trimmed by 1 base and J by 11 bases, leaving 8 bases between them. CDR3 sequence (DNA): TGTGCCAGCAGTTTAGGCAGGATCGCTTTCTTT. This sequence encodes CASSLGRIAFF.

Comment on this clone: This clone may be a read error of a much larger clone one base away. The identical CDR3 is also encoded by other nucleotide sequences in the sample. The CDR3 region is CASSLAGGGSEAFF. CDR3 coding DNA: TGTGCCAGCAGCCTGGCAGGGGGAGGCTCGGAAGCTTTCTTT. The chain links TRBV5-8 to TRBJ1-1, with 7 bases that match TRBD1. The CDR3 is 14 residues long. V trimming: 4 bases; J trimming: 8 bases; junction bases outside the gene matches: 11. Germline V gene lookup returns CDR1 SGHTS and CDR2 YDEGEE.

By share, this clone ranks as medium-sized (0.01 to 0.1%). The chain employs TRBV30 and TRBJ2-6; weak D call: TRBD2 (5 bases). The CDR3 consists of 17 residues. The ends were cut back, 0 bases at V and 0 bases at J, with 12 bases in the middle. Looked up from germline, CDR1 is GTSNPN and CDR2 is SVGIG (reference sequence). As DNA, the CDR3 is TGTGCCTGGAGTGTCATGGGAGCCGTCTCTGGGGCCAACGTCCTGACTTTC. Residues: CAWSVMGAVSGANVLTF.

The gene calls are TRBV25-1 and TRBJ2-7, with D maybe TRBD2 (7 bases). V gave up 5 bases and J gave up 5 bases, with 19 bases separating them. The CDR3 extends over 15 amino acids. Germline V lookup: CDR1 MGHDK, CDR2 SYGVNS. The CDR3 DNA reads as TGTGCCAGCAGTCCTGGGGGGGGCCGACTTCACGAGCAGTACTTC. It encodes CASSPGGGRLHEQYF.

V is TRBV10-3 and J is TRBJ2-7; D is undetermined. The CDR3 totals 14 residues. Germline CDR1 and CDR2: ENHRY and SYGVKD. Deletions cut 0 bases from V and 0 bases from J, with 6 bases between. CDR3 in DNA: TGTGCCATCAGTGAGTCCCCGGGCTCCTACGAGCAGTACTTC. Encoded protein: CAISESPGSYEQYF.

The chain employs TRBV3-1 (or the pseudogene TRBV3-2) and TRBJ2-7, with 9 bases matching TRBD1. The germline gives CDR1 LGHDT, CDR2 YNNKEL (reference sequence). The CDR3 covers 14 residues. V shed 5 bases and J 7 bases; nucleotides not matched to a gene: 9. This CDR3 reads CASSNRDRAGEQYF. In DNA, the CDR3 is TGTGCCAGCAGCAACCGGGACAGGGCTGGGGAGCAGTACTTC.

This clone was counted between two and nine times. The rearrangement joins TRBV3-1 (or the pseudogene TRBV3-2) to TRBJ1-2; no firm D call. Trimming took 5 bases from V and 3 from J, leaving 16 bases between them. The CDR3 loop spans 15 amino acids. The germline V gene has CDR1 LGHDT and CDR2 YNNKEL (reference sequence). In nucleotides, the CDR3 is TGTGCCAGCAGCAACGAGACGACATCAGACTATGGCTACACCTTC. It translates to CASSNETTSDYGYTF.

The chain links TRBV5-6 to TRBJ2-3, with TRBD2 matching over 10 bases. The germline CDR1 and CDR2 sequences are SGHDT and YYEEEE. The ends lost 4 bases at V and 2 bases at J; junction bases unmatched: 7. CDR3 length: 16 residues. Here the CDR3 reads CASSLPGLANTDTQYF. CDR3 nucleotide sequence: TGTGCCAGCAGCCTTCCGGGACTAGCGAACACAGATACGCAGTATTTT. Using reference TRBV5-6 and TRBJ2-3 for the parts outside the CDR3, the full variable domain is DAGVTQSPTHLIKTRGQQVTLRCSPKSGHDTVSWYQQALGQGPQFIFQYYEEEERQRGNFPDRFSGHQFPNYSSELNVNALLLGDSALYLCASSLPGLANTDTQYFGPGTRLTVL.

This clone is categorized as medium-sized. The J gene is TRBJ2-1, the V gene TRBV5-1, with D possibly being TRBD2 (5 bases). The germline gives CDR1 SGHRS, CDR2 YFSETQ. V gave up 4 bases and J gave up 0 bases, with 11 bases separating them. The CDR3 loop spans 15 amino acids. CDR3 DNA: TGCGCCAGCAGCGACGGACTTAGCTCCTACAATGAGCAGTTCTTC. It yields the protein CASSDGLSSYNEQFF. The full variable domain, with the rest looked up from reference TRBV5-1 and TRBJ2-1, is KAGVTQTPRYLIKTRGQQVTLSCSPISGHRSVSWYQQTPGQGLQFLFEYFSETQRNKGNFPGRFSGRQFSNSRSEMNVSTLELGDSALYLCASSDGLSSYNEQFFGPGTRLTVL.

This clone was found a few times. The chain is built from TRBV30 and TRBJ2-7; TRBD2 might be the D (6 bases). The V gene's germline CDR1 is GTSNPN and CDR2 SVGIG (reference sequence). Trimming cost V 0 bases and J 2 bases, with 20 bases left between them. CDR3 length: 17 residues. CDR3 region: CAWSVGWSSGIPYEQYF. Here the CDR3 DNA reads TGTGCCTGGAGTGTAGGGTGGAGTAGCGGAATCCCCTACGAGCAGTACTTC.

The J gene is TRBJ1-5, the V gene TRBV19, with TRBD1 matching 11 bases. The CDR3 length is 15 residues. Germline V lookup: CDR1 LNHDA, CDR2 SQIVND (reference sequence). The V and J ends lost 4 bases and 7 bases, in that order; junction bases with no gene match: 6. CDR3 in DNA: TGTGCCAGTAGTAGTGGACAGGGGGCTGGGCAGCCCCAGCATTTT. It specifies CASSSGQGAGQPQHF.